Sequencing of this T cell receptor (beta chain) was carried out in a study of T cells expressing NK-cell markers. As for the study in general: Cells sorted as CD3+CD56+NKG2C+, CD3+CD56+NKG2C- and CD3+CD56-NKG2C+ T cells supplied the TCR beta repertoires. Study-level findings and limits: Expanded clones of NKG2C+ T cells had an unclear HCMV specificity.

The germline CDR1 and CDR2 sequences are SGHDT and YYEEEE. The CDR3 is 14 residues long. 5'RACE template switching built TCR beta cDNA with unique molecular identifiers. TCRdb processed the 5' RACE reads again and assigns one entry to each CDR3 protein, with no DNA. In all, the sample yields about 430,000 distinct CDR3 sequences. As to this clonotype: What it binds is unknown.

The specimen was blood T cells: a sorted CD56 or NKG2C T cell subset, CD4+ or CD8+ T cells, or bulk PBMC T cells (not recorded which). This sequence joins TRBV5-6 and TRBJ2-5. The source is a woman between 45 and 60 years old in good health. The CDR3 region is CASSLVDPRETQYF.